This note documents a single T cell receptor beta chain sequence. The CDR3 is 16 amino acids. V lost 6 bases to trimming and J lost 8 bases, with 22 bases between them. CDR1 is SGHVS and CDR2 is FNYEAQ in the germline V gene. Original data processing: Amplification from reference gene primers served as the basis for estimated nucleated cell counts. Here immunoSEQ multiplex PCR was the method, and the copy in TCRdb shows in-frame clones only, minus some. That table gives V, J and clone size, and the DNA gave D and trimming. This sample carries approximately 130,000 clones, more than 70% of them seen once, and the ten largest clones take 7.9%. The sample belongs to a study of blood T cell repertoires in COVID-19. Study-level information: Acute and convalescent COVID-19 samples came from the United States, Italy and Spain. T cells, B-cell-depleted T cells, or PBMCs provided the cDNA or gDNA that served as material.

V usage is TRBV7-6 and J usage is TRBJ1-4; D perhaps matches TRBD1 (6 bases). The origin of this receptor is a human donor in a cohort sampled during active COVID-19. The specimen sequenced was peripheral blood. CDR3 sequence (DNA): TGTGCCAGCAGAGACGGGCGCGGGGGCGCTGGAGAAAAACTGTTTTTT. As protein: CASRDGRGGAGEKLFF.